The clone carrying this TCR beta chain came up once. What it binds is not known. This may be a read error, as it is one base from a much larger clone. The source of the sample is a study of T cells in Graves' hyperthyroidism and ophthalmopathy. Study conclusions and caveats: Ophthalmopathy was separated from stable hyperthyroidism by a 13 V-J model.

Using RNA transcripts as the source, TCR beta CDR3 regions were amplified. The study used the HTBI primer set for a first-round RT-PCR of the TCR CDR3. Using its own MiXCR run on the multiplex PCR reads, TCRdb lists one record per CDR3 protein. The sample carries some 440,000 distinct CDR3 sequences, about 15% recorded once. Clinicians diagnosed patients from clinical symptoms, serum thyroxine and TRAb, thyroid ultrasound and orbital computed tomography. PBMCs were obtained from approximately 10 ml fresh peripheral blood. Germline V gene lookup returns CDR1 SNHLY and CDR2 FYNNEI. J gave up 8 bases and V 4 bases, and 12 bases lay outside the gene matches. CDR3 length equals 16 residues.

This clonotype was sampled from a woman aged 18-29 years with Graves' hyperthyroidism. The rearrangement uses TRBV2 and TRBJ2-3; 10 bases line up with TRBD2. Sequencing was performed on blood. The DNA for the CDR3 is TGTGCCAGCAGTGGTGGGGCTAGCGGGGGCAAATCTACGCAGTATTTT. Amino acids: CASSGGASGGKSTQYF.